The 22 T cell receptor beta chains below all came from one sample that was sequenced in a study of radiotherapy plus CTLA-4 blockade in lung cancer. The method was immunoSEQ multiplex PCR; TCRdb's version includes in-frame clones alone and lacks a portion of them. This sample yields 81,000 or so clones, of which approximately 86% are seen a single time; about 0.95% belongs to the top ten. The sample here was peripheral blood, taken from a patient treated with radiotherapy plus ipilimumab. The origin of the receptors is a human donor with non-small cell lung cancer who had stable disease on radiotherapy plus ipilimumab.

The V gene is TRBV27, the J gene TRBJ2-7; weak D call: TRBD2 (5 bases). V was shortened by 4 bases and J by 11 bases, with 21 bases between the two germline ends. Per the germline V gene, CDR1 is MNHEY and CDR2 is SMNVEV (reference sequence). CDR3 length: 14 amino acids. The CDR3 region is CASSSRFEGPGEYF. CDR3 nucleotide sequence: TGTGCCAGCAGTTCCCGATTCGAGGGCCCTGGGGAGTACTTC.

The chain links TRBV9 to TRBJ1-3; D ambiguous. Germline assignment: CDR1 SGDLS and CDR2 YYNGEE. The V end lost 0 bases, the J end lost 2 bases, and 12 bases lay between the germline ends. CDR3 length equals 16 residues. Here the CDR3 reads CASSVEVFWTGNTIYF. The DNA for the CDR3 is TGTGCCAGCAGCGTAGAGGTGTTCTGGACTGGAAACACCATATATTTT.

The gene calls are TRBV18 and TRBJ2-4; D gene unclear. The CDR3 runs to 13 residues. CDR1 and CDR2 from the germline V gene are KGHSH and LQKENI. Trimming took 0 bases from V and 5 from J, leaving 5 bases between them. The CDR3 DNA sequence: TGTGCCAGCTCACCACCAGGGCAAAACATTCAGTACTTC. Translating gives CASSPPGQNIQYF. Full variable domain (rest looked up from reference TRBV18 and TRBJ2-4): NAGVMQNPRHLVRRRGQEARLRCSPMKGHSHVYWYRQLPEEGLKFMVYLQKENIIDESGMPKERFSAEFPKEGPSILRIQQVVRGDSAAYFCASSPPGQNIQYFGAGTRLSVL.

The chain links TRBV7-8 to TRBJ2-5; 10 bases are a match to TRBD2. Trimming cost V 1 base and J 5 bases; bases outside gene matches: 13. From germline, CDR1 is SGHVS and CDR2 FQNEAQ. The CDR3 covers 18 residues. The DNA for the CDR3 is TGTGCCAGCAGCTTAGGTAGCGGGGGGACGTCTGTAAGGGAGACCCAGTACTTC. Translation: CASSLGSGGTSVRETQYF.

The chain uses TRBV7-6 and TRBJ1-5; D is unresolved. Deletions cut 2 bases from V and 5 bases from J, with 19 bases between. The CDR3 sequence is 17 residues long. From germline, CDR1 is SGHVS and CDR2 FNYEAQ. CDR3: CASSLSRPGSGHQPQHF. Here the CDR3 DNA reads TGTGCCAGCAGCTTATCTCGGCCAGGAAGTGGACATCAGCCCCAGCATTTT.

The chain links TRBV6-5 to TRBJ1-4, with D possibly TRBD1 on 6 matching bases. CDR1 is MNHEY and CDR2 is SVGAGI in the germline V gene. The CDR3 has 13 residues. V lost 6 bases to trimming and J lost 10 bases, with 15 bases between them. The CDR3 region is CASSVARGAKLFF. The CDR3 DNA follows: TGTGCCAGCAGCGTGGCGCGGGGGGCAAAACTGTTTTTT.

The chain couples TRBV6-1 to TRBJ1-2; D possibly corresponds to TRBD1 (6 bases). Germline V lookup: CDR1 MNHNS, CDR2 SASEGT. Trimming removed 3 bases at V and 13 bases at J, with 12 bases between. The CDR3 is made up of 11 amino acids. DNA of the CDR3: TGTGCCAGCAGTGAGAGGACAGTCTGCACCTTC. As protein: CASSERTVCTF.

V usage is TRBV6-5 and J usage is TRBJ1-1, with D possibly TRBD1 on 5 matching bases. The CDR3 totals 13 residues. In germline, CDR1 is MNHEY, CDR2 SVGAGI. The V end was cut by 2 bases, the J end by 1 base, with 5 bases between. Here the CDR3 DNA reads TGTGCCAGCAGTTACCAGGGGAACACTGAAGCTTTCTTT. It codes for CASSYQGNTEAFF.

This clone was detected a few times. The rearrangement uses TRBV10-2 and TRBJ1-2; D is perhaps TRBD1 (6 bases). The germline CDR1 and CDR2 sequences are WSHSY and SAAADI. The germline V and J ends were trimmed by 0 bases and 4 bases, with 12 bases remaining between them. The CDR3 runs 15 residues. CDR3: CASSESSGEGYGYTF. CDR3 nucleotide sequence: TGCGCCAGCAGTGAGTCGTCAGGGGAGGGCTATGGCTACACCTTC.

The rearrangement joins TRBV5-1 to TRBJ2-1; maybe TRBD2 (6 bases). The CDR3 totals 13 residues. CDR1 is SGHRS, CDR2 YFSETQ, per germline. The germline V and J ends were trimmed by 6 bases and 10 bases, with 17 bases remaining between them. The chain's CDR3 is CASNYRAGGEQFF. For the CDR3, the DNA is TGCGCCAGCAACTATAGAGCGGGTGGGGAGCAGTTCTTC.

CDR3 loop: CASRSGTEAFF. Written as DNA, the CDR3 is TGTGCCAGCAGATCTGGGACTGAAGCTTTCTTT. The rearrangement uses TRBV27 and TRBJ1-1; D gene unclear. The CDR3 length is 11 residues. V was shortened by 6 bases and J by 5 bases, with 7 bases between the two germline ends. The germline gives CDR1 MNHEY, CDR2 SMNVEV (reference sequence).

The V call is TRBV7-8, the J call TRBJ2-7, with a tentative D call TRBD2 (6 bases). The ends were cut back, 1 base at V and 4 bases at J, with 11 bases in the middle. CDR1 is SGHVS, CDR2 FQNEAQ, per germline. The CDR3 is made up of 14 amino acids. The CDR3 nucleotides read TGTGCCAGCAGCTTAGGACTAGATTTGTACGAGCAGTACTTC. Translation: CASSLGLDLYEQYF.

The rearrangement links TRBV6-4 to TRBJ2-7, with D possibly being TRBD2 (7 bases). The CDR3 runs 15 residues. Germline V CDR1 and CDR2: MRHNA, SNTAGT. V was cut by 6 bases and J by 2 bases, with 17 bases left in between. CDR3 coding DNA: TGTGCCAGCAGAGGGGGGGGGACGGATCCCTACGAGCAGTACTTC. Translation gives CASRGGGTDPYEQYF.

This clone occurred a few times. The rearrangement joins TRBV9 to TRBJ2-2; D gene unclear. This CDR3 is 10 amino acids long. The germline gives CDR1 SGDLS, CDR2 YYNGEE. The V gene lost 7 bases and the J gene lost 9 bases, with 7 bases spanning the gap. The CDR3 loop reads CASGVRELFF. The CDR3, as DNA: TGTGCCAGCGGGGTCAGGGAGCTGTTTTTT.

The CDR3 spells CASSIRASTSGRATDTQYF. The DNA for the CDR3 is TGTGCCAGTAGTATCCGGGCCTCGACTAGCGGGAGGGCAACGGATACGCAGTATTTT. This chain links TRBV19 with TRBJ2-3; 14 bases map to TRBD2. The CDR3 is 19 amino acids. CDR1 is LNHDA, CDR2 SQIVND, per germline (reference sequence). J lost 6 bases, V lost 3 bases, and 14 bases had no gene match.

The V call is TRBV6-5, the J call TRBJ1-5; 11 bases map to TRBD1. The CDR3 is made up of 15 amino acids. Trimming removed 2 bases from V and 7 bases from J; junction bases left unmatched: 4. Germline CDR1 MNHEY, CDR2 SVGAGI. CDR3 DNA sequence: TGTGCCAGCAGTTACGGGGACAGGGGGGACCAGCCCCAGCATTTT. It codes for CASSYGDRGDQPQHF.

The chain combines TRBV6-6 with TRBJ2-2; a possible D gene is TRBD2 (5 bases). Germline CDR1 MNHNY, CDR2 SVGAGI (reference sequence). Trimming pared 5 bases from V and 4 bases from J, leaving 14 bases between. This CDR3 region has 15 residues. This chain's CDR3 is CASSREGPSTGELFF. Here the CDR3 DNA reads TGTGCCAGCAGTCGGGAAGGACCGTCCACCGGGGAGCTGTTTTTT.

This rearrangement joins TRBV30 to TRBJ1-3; 8 bases fit TRBD1. The length of the CDR3 is 15 residues. V dropped 0 bases and J dropped 4; count of bases not matched to a gene: 5. Germline V gene lookup returns CDR1 GTSNPN and CDR2 SVGIG (reference sequence). The CDR3 DNA sequence: TGTGCCTGGAGTGTACGACAGGGGATAGGAAACACCATATATTTT. Translation: CAWSVRQGIGNTIYF.

The genes are TRBV29-1 and TRBJ2-1; D call uncertain. The CDR3 spans 13 residues. V lost 3 bases, J lost 6 bases, and 12 bases lay in between. Looked up from germline, CDR1 is SQVTM and CDR2 is ANQGSEA. The CDR3 DNA reads TGCAGCGTTGATGGGGTGGTCGCCAATGAGCAGTTCTTC. Translating it yields CSVDGVVANEQFF.

The chain joins TRBV23-1 to TRBJ2-3; D gene uncertain. TRBV23-1 is noted as an ORF with a role that remains uncertain. Trimming removed 0 bases at V and 1 base at J, with 17 bases between. This CDR3 is 18 amino acids long. The CDR3 protein is CASSQSGPVPFRTDTQYF. The CDR3 nucleotides read TGCGCCAGCAGTCAATCGGGTCCTGTGCCTTTTCGCACAGATACGCAGTATTTT.

V usage is TRBV25-1 and J usage is TRBJ2-7; tentatively, D is TRBD2 (5 bases). Germline assignment: CDR1 MGHDK and CDR2 SYGVNS. The CDR3 sequence is 15 residues long. V was clipped by 7 bases and J by 2 bases, with 18 bases between them. CDR3 in amino acids: CASKSNGGPAYEQYF. DNA of the CDR3: TGTGCCAGCAAATCAAATGGAGGCCCAGCCTACGAGCAGTACTTC.

The J gene is TRBJ2-3, the V gene TRBV6-1, with D unclear. The CDR3 totals 13 residues. Germline CDR1 reads MNHNS; CDR2 reads SASEGT. Trimming cost V 5 bases and J 5 bases, with 11 bases left between them. The DNA for the CDR3 is TGTGCCAGCAGTCAGATACATAAAGATACGCAGTATTTT. This encodes CASSQIHKDTQYF.